One sample yielded the 5 T cell receptor beta chains listed below, sequenced in a study of T-cell reconstitution after alpha-beta-depleted transplantation in children (TCRdb year 2016). Per the publication, the treatment or condition label means: allogeneic hematopoietic cell transplantation with graft depleted of TCRalphabeta T cells and CD19 B cells. The library was made by PCR. Instrument used: Illumina HiSeq 2500. TCR library preparation used molecular barcoding, with unique molecular identifiers applied to normalize quantification of the TCRbeta repertoire. The public reads were quality trimmed at Q25 with fastp and then assembled into clones with MiXCR by TCRdb, keeping productive beta chains. For every CDR3 protein sequence, its rows merge into one entry that carries the most common genes and DNA. The sample has 800,000 to 1,000,000 distinct CDR3 sequences on record, about 29% of them singletons. The top ten clonotypes cover about 28% of the sample.

Sequenced here: PBMCs, mostly from graft donor cells, sampled 360 days after TCRalphabeta/CD19-depleted stem cell transplant. The receptors originated from a boy under three years old who had a stem cell transplant for SCID, so the T cells may come from the graft donor.

J is TRBJ1-3 and V is TRBV3-1; 8 bases line up with TRBD1. The V gene's germline CDR1 is LGHDT and CDR2 YNNKEL (reference sequence). The CDR3 consists of 14 residues. J was trimmed by 5 bases and V by 6 bases; bases with no gene match: 6. CDR3 coding DNA: TGTGCCAGCAGTCTCCAGGGGGCGCGAAACACCATATATTTT. Its protein is CASSLQGARNTIYF. Based on the CDR3 plus reference TRBV3-1 and TRBJ1-3, the full variable domain is DTAVSQTPKYLVTQMGNDKSIKCEQNLGHDTMYWYKQDSKKFLKIMFSYNNKELIINETVPNRFSPKSPDKAHLNLHINSLELGDSAVYFCASSLQGARNTIYFGEGSWLTVV.

This clonotype was detected a few times. J is TRBJ2-7 and V is TRBV27, with 8 bases lining up with TRBD1. This CDR3 comprises 14 residues. Trimming cost V 6 bases and J 6 bases; bases outside gene matches: 10. CDR1 and CDR2 from the germline V gene are MNHEY and SMNVEV (reference sequence). CDR3 nucleotide sequence: TGTGCCAGCAGAAGACAGGGGAAGTTTAGCGAGCAGTACTTC. Its translation is CASRRQGKFSEQYF.

The chain has TRBV12-3 or TRBV12-4 and TRBJ2-2; D remains unclear. Deletions cut 8 bases from V and 6 bases from J, with 16 bases between. This CDR3 contains 14 residues. The CDR3 spells CASLLTSRSGELFF. The CDR3 coding sequence is TGTGCCAGCCTCCTCACCTCTCGCTCCGGGGAGCTGTTTTTT.

The chain joins TRBV18 to TRBJ2-5, with D possibly TRBD2 on 5 matching bases. Germline V gives CDR1 KGHSH, CDR2 LQKENI. The CDR3 sequence is 13 residues long. The germline V and J ends were trimmed by 6 bases and 2 bases, with 10 bases remaining between them. The CDR3 DNA reads as TGTGCCAGCTCCTCTAGCCAACAAGAGACCCAGTACTTC. It specifies CASSSSQQETQYF.

This clonotype was seen a few times. The chain combines TRBV3-1 with TRBJ1-1; 9 nucleotides match TRBD1. The CDR3 is 15 residues long. The V and J ends lost 4 bases and 5 bases, in that order; junction bases with no gene match: 8. Germline CDR1 is LGHDT and CDR2 is YNNKEL (reference sequence). CDR3 nucleotides: TGTGCCAGCAGCCCTTCCGGGACAGGGTATACTGAAGCTTTCTTT. Translating it yields CASSPSGTGYTEAFF.